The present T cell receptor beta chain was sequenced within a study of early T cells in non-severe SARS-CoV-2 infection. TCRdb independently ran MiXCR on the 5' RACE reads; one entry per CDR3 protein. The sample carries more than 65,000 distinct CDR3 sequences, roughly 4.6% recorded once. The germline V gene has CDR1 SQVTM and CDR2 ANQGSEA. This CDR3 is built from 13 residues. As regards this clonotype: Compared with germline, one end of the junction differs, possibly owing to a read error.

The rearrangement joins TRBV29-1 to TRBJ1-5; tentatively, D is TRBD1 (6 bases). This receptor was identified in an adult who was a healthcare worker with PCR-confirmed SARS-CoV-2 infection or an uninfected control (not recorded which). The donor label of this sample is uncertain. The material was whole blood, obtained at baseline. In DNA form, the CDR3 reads TGCAGCGTTCGCAGGGGCTTCAATCAGTCCCAGCATTTT. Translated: CSVRRGFNQSQHF.